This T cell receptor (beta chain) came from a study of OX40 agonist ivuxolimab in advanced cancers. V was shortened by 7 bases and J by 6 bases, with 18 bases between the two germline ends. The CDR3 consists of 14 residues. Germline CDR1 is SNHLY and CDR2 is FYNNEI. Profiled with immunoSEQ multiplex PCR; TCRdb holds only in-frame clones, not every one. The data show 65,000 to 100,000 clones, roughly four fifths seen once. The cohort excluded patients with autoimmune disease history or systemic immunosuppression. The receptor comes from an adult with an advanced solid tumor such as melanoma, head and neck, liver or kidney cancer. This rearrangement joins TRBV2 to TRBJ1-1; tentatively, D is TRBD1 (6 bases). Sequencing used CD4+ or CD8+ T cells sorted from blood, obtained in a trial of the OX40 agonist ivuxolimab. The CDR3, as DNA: TGTGCCAGCAAAGCAGGGGAGCTTGCCGCTGAAGCTTTCTTT. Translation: CASKAGELAAEAFF.